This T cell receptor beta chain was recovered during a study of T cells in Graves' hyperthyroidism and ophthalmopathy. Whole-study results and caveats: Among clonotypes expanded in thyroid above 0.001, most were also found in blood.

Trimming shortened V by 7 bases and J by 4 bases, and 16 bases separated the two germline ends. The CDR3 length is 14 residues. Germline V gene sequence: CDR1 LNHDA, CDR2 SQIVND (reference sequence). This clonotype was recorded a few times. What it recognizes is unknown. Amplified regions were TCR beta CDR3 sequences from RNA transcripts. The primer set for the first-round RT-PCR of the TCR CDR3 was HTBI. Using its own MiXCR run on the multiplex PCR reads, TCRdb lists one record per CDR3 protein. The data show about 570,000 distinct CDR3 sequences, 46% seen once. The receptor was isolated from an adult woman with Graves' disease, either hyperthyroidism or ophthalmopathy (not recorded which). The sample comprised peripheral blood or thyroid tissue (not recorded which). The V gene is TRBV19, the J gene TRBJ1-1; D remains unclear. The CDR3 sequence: CASTYGLSFTEAFF. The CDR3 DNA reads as TGTGCCAGTACTTATGGACTGTCTTTCACTGAAGCTTTCTTT.